These 5 T cell receptor beta chains were sequenced from one sample in a study of patients and donors after allogeneic stem cell transplantation. Via MiXCR, TCRdb re-called the RT-PCR reads, giving one row per CDR3 protein. This sample yields about 230,000 distinct CDR3 sequences, of which roughly 13% are seen a single time; roughly 11% belongs to the top ten. The sample consisted of blood, either unsorted or a sorted T cell fraction (not recorded which). The receptors here all came from a human donor who was either an allogeneic HSCT recipient or a stem cell or donor lymphocyte infusion donor (not recorded which). It is not recorded whose cells these are; they may come from a transplant donor.

This chain links TRBV3-1 with TRBJ2-5; D is perhaps TRBD1 or TRBD2 (6 bases each). The CDR3 totals 13 residues. V lost 8 bases to trimming and J lost 4 bases, with 14 bases between them. CDR1 LGHDT and CDR2 YNNKEL come from the germline V gene (reference sequence). The chain's CDR3 is CASGGGIVETQYF. CDR3 in DNA: TGTGCCAGCGGGGGCGGGATTGTAGAGACCCAGTACTTC.

The J gene is TRBJ1-5, the V gene TRBV4-1; TRBD1 might be the D (5 bases). Germline values: CDR1 MGHRA, CDR2 YSYEKL. CDR3 size: 14 residues. The V end lost 0 bases, the J end lost 6 bases, and 9 bases lay between the germline ends. The CDR3 sequence: CASSQDWGVQPQHF. CDR3 DNA: TGCGCCAGCAGCCAAGATTGGGGGGTTCAGCCCCAGCATTTT.

This chain connects TRBV2 to TRBJ1-1; maybe TRBD1 (6 bases). CDR3 length: 12 amino acids. Germline V lookup: CDR1 SNHLY, CDR2 FYNNEI. Trimming removed 7 bases from V and 5 bases from J, with 11 bases in between. The CDR3 sequence is CASNTGRTEAFF. CDR3 in DNA: TGTGCCAGCAATACAGGGAGGACTGAAGCTTTCTTT.

This clonotype has ten or more counts. The genes are TRBV20-1 and TRBJ2-7; 7 bases line up with TRBD1. The CDR3 covers 14 residues. Germline V gene data show CDR1 as DFQATT and CDR2 as SNEGSKA (reference sequence). Trimming at V came to 3 bases and at J to 4 bases, leaving 9 bases not matched to a gene. The CDR3, as DNA: TGCAGTGCTAGCCCGACAGGGCAAGGATACGAGCAGTACTTC. Protein sequence: CSASPTGQGYEQYF.

This chain joins TRBV12-3 or TRBV12-4 and TRBJ2-5; 7 nucleotides match TRBD2. V dropped 3 bases and J dropped 3; count of bases not matched to a gene: 4. CDR3 length: 14 amino acids. The chain's CDR3 is CASSLGGKKETQYF. The CDR3 bases are TGTGCCAGCAGTTTGGGGGGGAAGAAAGAGACCCAGTACTTC.